This TCR beta chain was observed in a study of T cells in Graves' hyperthyroidism and ophthalmopathy. Fresh 10 ml peripheral blood yielded PBMCs. Findings and limits, study-wide: The blood repertoire included most of the expanded thyroid clonotypes above 0.001.

In germline, CDR1 is SEHNR, CDR2 FQNEAQ (reference sequence). Trimming removed 7 bases from V and 4 bases from J; junction bases left unmatched: 5. The CDR3 loop spans 13 amino acids. Researchers took RNA transcripts and amplified the TCR beta CDR3 regions from them. Initially, a first-round RT-PCR of the TCR CDR3 employed the HTBI primer set. In TCRdb, the multiplex PCR reads were re-called with MiXCR into one record per CDR3 protein. The sample lists 600,000 or so distinct CDR3 sequences; roughly 15% were seen once. To note about this clonotype: Antigen specificity is unknown.

The chain uses TRBV7-9 and TRBJ2-3; 7 bases are shared with TRBD2. The sequencing input was blood. The sequence was collected from a woman aged 50 to 65 with Graves' ophthalmopathy. DNA for the CDR3: TGTGCCAGCACACGCGGGAGTTCAGATACGCAGTATTTT. Protein product: CASTRGSSDTQYF.